What follows is one TCR beta chain and its context. No antigen is known for it. The germline V gene has CDR1 SGHRS and CDR2 YFSETQ. The CDR3 sequence is 14 residues long. The V end was cut by 0 bases, the J end by 7 bases, with 11 bases between. The entry originates in a study of T-cell memory formation after mild COVID-19. TCRdb re-called the 5' RACE reads through MiXCR, storing one row per CDR3 protein. The sample comprises roughly 510,000 distinct CDR3 sequences, 15% to 20% of which are singletons, and 8.1% rests with the top ten. Study-wide results and limits: Day 37-peaking second-wave clones had unconfirmed SARS-CoV-2 specificity.

Sequenced sample: PBMCs or a T cell subset sorted from them (not recorded which). The sequence was obtained from an adult woman who had mild COVID-19 (a few samples of this study predate the infection). Cell type and time point are not known. The chain recombines TRBV5-1 with TRBJ1-5; D is unresolved. This chain's CDR3 is CASSLDGSAQPQHF. The DNA of the CDR3 is TGCGCCAGCAGCTTGGATGGGTCGGCCCAGCCCCAGCATTTT.